The 3 T cell receptor beta chains listed next were all sequenced from one sample in a study of blood T cell repertoires in COVID-19. Clones were read by immunoSEQ multiplex PCR, and TCRdb kept only the in-frame ones, dropping some. The table records 380,000 or so clones, 80% to 90% of them present only once. Sequenced material: peripheral blood. The receptors originated from a man aged 40-50 years with acute or convalescent COVID-19.

This clone has just one count. The chain employs TRBV30 and TRBJ2-5; D remains ambiguous. The V and J ends lost 2 bases and 0 bases respectively, with 10 bases between them. The CDR3 consists of 14 residues. Germline V lookup: CDR1 GTSNPN, CDR2 SVGIG (reference sequence). For the CDR3, the DNA is TGTGCCTGGAGTAGAGAACAGCACCAAGAGACCCAGTACTTC. Its translation: CAWSREQHQETQYF.

This clone was detected only once. The gene calls are TRBV15 and TRBJ1-1, with 7 bases identical to TRBD1. The CDR3 runs 13 residues. Per germline, CDR1 LNHNV and CDR2 YYDKDF (reference sequence). With 4 bases clipped from V and 8 bases from J, the junction kept 7 bases outside the gene matches. CDR3 amino acids: CATSNPRDREAFF. The CDR3 coding sequence is TGTGCCACCAGCAACCCCCGGGACAGAGAAGCTTTCTTT.

The V gene is TRBV27, the J gene TRBJ2-1, with TRBD2 matching 15 bases. The V gene end was trimmed by 7 bases and the J gene end by 6 bases; junction bases not matched to a gene: 7. Germline V lookup: CDR1 MNHEY, CDR2 SMNVEV (reference sequence). The CDR3 has 16 residues. The DNA of the CDR3 is TGTGCCAGCACCTTAGGGACTAGCGGGAGGTCCAATGAGCAGTTCTTC. Protein: CASTLGTSGRSNEQFF.